These 18 T cell receptor beta chains share one sample of origin, sequenced in a study of T cell changes during pregnancy in multiple sclerosis. Measured with immunoSEQ multiplex PCR; TCRdb has only the in-frame clones, and not every one. The sample holds approximately 50,000 clones, about nine tenths seen once. Sample: CD8+ T cells from peripheral blood mononuclear cells, taken after pregnancy. The source of these receptors is a female donor with multiple sclerosis, enrolled in a pregnancy study.

The gene calls are TRBV9 and TRBJ1-2, with 9 positions matching TRBD1. The length of the CDR3 is 16 residues. The V gene end was trimmed by 0 bases and the J gene end by 3 bases; junction bases not matched to a gene: 6. CDR1 is SGDLS, CDR2 YYNGEE, per germline. The CDR3 coding sequence is TGTGCCAGCAGCGTAGGAGGGGACAGGGTCGACTATGGCTACACCTTC. This translates into CASSVGGDRVDYGYTF.

The chain links TRBV29-1 to TRBJ1-2; 10 bases agree with TRBD1. Germline V CDR1 and CDR2: SQVTM, ANQGSEA. The CDR3 spans 15 residues. V gave up 7 bases and J gave up 2 bases; unmatched junction bases: 10. CDR3 bases: TGCAGCGGGGGCCCCGGGACAGGGGCGAACTATGGCTACACCTTC. This codes for CSGGPGTGANYGYTF.

This chain connects TRBV6-5 to TRBJ2-1; D possibly corresponds to TRBD2 (6 bases). The V and J ends lost 8 bases and 10 bases respectively, with 21 bases between them. This CDR3 spans 14 amino acids. CDR1 MNHEY and CDR2 SVGAGI come from the germline V gene. CDR3 DNA sequence: TGTGCCAGCCGGGACCCGGGACTCGTTAGAGAGCAGTTCTTC. Protein product: CASRDPGLVREQFF.

This rearrangement joins TRBV19 to TRBJ2-1; the match to TRBD1 covers 12 bases. Germline CDR1 reads LNHDA; CDR2 reads SQIVND (reference sequence). Trimming cost V 3 bases and J 6 bases; bases outside gene matches: 3. This CDR3 region has 15 residues. CDR3 residues: CASSIGDRGLNEQFF. The CDR3 nucleotides are TGTGCCAGTAGTATTGGGGACAGGGGGCTCAATGAGCAGTTCTTC.

J is TRBJ1-1 and V is TRBV11-2; no clear D gene. Looked up from germline, CDR1 is SGHAT and CDR2 is FQNNGV. There are 14 residues in the CDR3. Deletions cut 0 bases from V and 4 bases from J, with 9 bases between. As DNA, the CDR3 is TGTGCCAGCAGCTTAGAATATACCGGCACTGAAGCTTTCTTT. Amino acid sequence: CASSLEYTGTEAFF.

This chain uses TRBV6-1 with TRBJ1-4, with D unresolved. Between the trimmed V and J ends, which lost 3 bases and 8 bases, there was a span of 22 bases. The germline V gene encodes CDR1 MNHNS and CDR2 SASEGT. The CDR3 has 17 amino acids. CDR3 coding DNA: TGTGCCAGCAGTGACCCGGAGCCCGGGGTCCTATGGGAAAAACTGTTTTTT. It translates to CASSDPEPGVLWEKLFF.

This chain uses TRBV6-5 with TRBJ1-2, with a possible D match to TRBD1 (6 bases). Per germline, CDR1 MNHEY and CDR2 SVGAGI. The CDR3 runs 13 residues. V lost 9 bases to trimming and J lost 8 bases, with 19 bases between them. The CDR3 sequence: CASTTGQMTGYTF. CDR3 in DNA: TGTGCCAGTACGACAGGCCAAATGACGGGCTACACCTTC.

The V gene is TRBV30, the J gene TRBJ2-2; the D gene is possibly TRBD2 (6 bases). Per germline, CDR1 GTSNPN and CDR2 SVGIG (reference sequence). V gave up 8 bases and J gave up 2 bases, with 27 bases separating them. CDR3 length: 18 residues. CDR3 nucleotides: TGTGCCACCACCGTAGTCCGCGCGGGGCTAATCAACACCGGGGAGCTGTTTTTT. Protein sequence: CATTVVRAGLINTGELFF.

In this sample, this clone turned up once. This sequence joins TRBV5-4 and TRBJ2-7, with D unclear. The CDR3 is made up of 13 amino acids. CDR1 SGHNT and CDR2 YYREEE come from the germline V gene (reference sequence). Trimming pared 0 bases from V and 3 bases from J, leaving 7 bases between. The CDR3, as DNA: TGTGCCAGCAGCTTGGACGGCGGCTACGAGCAGTACTTC. This encodes CASSLDGGYEQYF.

The V and J genes are TRBV2 and TRBJ1-1; D is unclear. The CDR3 totals 12 residues. Deletions cut 10 bases from V and 3 bases from J, with 12 bases between. Germline assignment: CDR1 SNHLY and CDR2 FYNNEI. CDR3: CATPGWDTEAFF. Here the CDR3 DNA reads TGTGCCACCCCGGGGTGGGACACTGAAGCTTTCTTT.

The V gene is TRBV6-5, the J gene TRBJ1-2, with a weak D call TRBD1 (5 bases). V lost 2 bases, J lost 8 bases, and 6 bases lay in between. The CDR3 consists of 11 residues. Germline values: CDR1 MNHEY, CDR2 SVGAGI. The DNA of the CDR3 is TGTGCCAGCAGTTACGGGGGGGGCTACACCTTC. Amino acids: CASSYGGGYTF.

CDR3 loop: CASSLTGVRHYEQYF. CDR3 nucleotides: TGTGCCAGCAGTCTGACAGGGGTTCGCCACTACGAGCAGTACTTC. The chain combines TRBV28 with TRBJ2-7; 8 nucleotides agree with TRBD1. With V trimmed by 5 bases and J by 3 bases, 9 bases remained unmatched. The CDR3 spans 15 residues. Germline-derived CDR1 and CDR2 are MDHEN and SYDVKM.

This clone was seen only a few times. The CDR3 here is CASSLDRIQGRAFF. CDR3 in DNA: TGTGCCAGCAGCTTAGATCGCATTCAGGGCCGAGCTTTCTTT. The chain uses TRBV7-8 and TRBJ1-1; weak D call: TRBD1 (5 bases). CDR3 length equals 14 residues. Trimming took off 1 base at V and 10 bases at J, with 16 bases between the two ends. Germline V CDR1 and CDR2: SGHVS, FQNEAQ.

This clone occurred once. The chain carries TRBV13 and TRBJ2-3; D possibly corresponds to TRBD2 (7 bases). This CDR3 has 15 residues. V gave up 5 bases and J gave up 5 bases, with 17 bases separating them. Germline assignment: CDR1 PRHDT and CDR2 FYEKMQ (reference sequence). The CDR3 spells CASSLWGGQGDTQYF. CDR3 DNA sequence: TGTGCCAGCAGCCTTTGGGGGGGGCAGGGAGATACGCAGTATTTT.

The chain carries TRBV27 and TRBJ1-2; D unclear. This CDR3 spans 14 amino acids. Between the trimmed V and J ends, which lost 6 bases and 3 bases, there was a span of 14 bases. Germline loops: CDR1 MNHEY, CDR2 SMNVEV (reference sequence). The CDR3 sequence is CASSPLGYDYGYTF. As DNA, the CDR3 is TGTGCCAGCAGCCCCCTCGGGTACGACTATGGCTACACCTTC.

The chain combines TRBV2 with TRBJ2-7, with D perhaps TRBD2 (6 bases). Germline assignment: CDR1 SNHLY and CDR2 FYNNEI. Trimming took off 2 bases at V and 3 bases at J, with 14 bases between the two ends. CDR3 size: 15 residues. The CDR3 coding sequence is TGTGCCAGCAGTGAATGGCGGGGTCAGCTCTACGAGCAGTACTTC. Protein sequence: CASSEWRGQLYEQYF.

This clone appeared once. This rearrangement joins TRBV2 to TRBJ2-1; D might be TRBD2 (6 bases). The CDR3 loop spans 14 amino acids. With 5 bases removed from V and 6 bases from J, the gap between germline ends came to 14 bases. Per the germline V gene, CDR1 is SNHLY and CDR2 is FYNNEI. CDR3 loop: CASSLSGNFNEQFF. CDR3 nucleotide sequence: TGTGCCAGCAGTCTTAGCGGAAACTTCAATGAGCAGTTCTTC.

The chain uses TRBV27 and TRBJ1-1; TRBD1 aligns across 8 bases. J was trimmed by 4 bases and V by 5 bases; bases with no gene match: 6. The CDR3 spans 14 residues. Germline lookup yields CDR1 MNHEY and CDR2 SMNVEV (reference sequence). CDR3 sequence reads: CASSITGGPTEAFF. The CDR3 DNA is TGTGCCAGCAGTATCACAGGGGGACCCACTGAAGCTTTCTTT.